These 15 T cell receptor beta chains originate from one sample sequenced in a study of blood T cell repertoires in COVID-19. Only in-frame clones appear in the TCRdb table, and some are missing; sequencing was by immunoSEQ multiplex PCR. The table shows some 410,000 clones, with roughly 90% occurring only once. The sequencing sample was made of PBMCs or T cells enriched from blood (not recorded which). The source of these receptors is a woman aged 25 to 45 with acute COVID-19.

V and J are TRBV11-1 and TRBJ2-7, with 10 nucleotides matching TRBD1. After removal of 1 base from V and 3 bases from J, the junction contained 6 bases not matched to a gene. The CDR3 sequence is 16 residues long. The germline V gene has CDR1 SGHAT and CDR2 FQDESV (reference sequence). Written as DNA, the CDR3 is TGTGCCAGCAGCTTAGAGCCGGGACAGGGGTTCTACGAGCAGTACTTC. Its protein product is CASSLEPGQGFYEQYF.

The chain employs TRBV3-1 (or the pseudogene TRBV3-2) and TRBJ2-3, with 10 bases aligning to TRBD1. The ends lost 5 bases at V and 3 bases at J; junction bases unmatched: 5. The CDR3 runs to 15 residues. The germline gives CDR1 LGHDT, CDR2 YNNKEL (reference sequence). The DNA for the CDR3 is TGTGCCAGCAGCACCCGGGACAGGGGAACAGATACGCAGTATTTT. Amino acid sequence: CASSTRDRGTDTQYF.

The V and J genes are TRBV5-1 and TRBJ1-6; 8 bases map to TRBD1. The CDR3 is made up of 20 amino acids. CDR1 and CDR2 from the germline V gene are SGHRS and YFSETQ. Trimming at V came to 1 base and at J to 10 bases, leaving 22 bases not matched to a gene. In DNA, the CDR3 is TGCGCCAGCAGCTTGAGCTCGGGGACAGGAGGCGTCAAGGGACGCTCACCCCTCCACTTT. Translated, it gives CASSLSSGTGGVKGRSPLHF. Full variable domain (missing parts from reference TRBV5-1 and TRBJ1-6): KAGVTQTPRYLIKTRGQQVTLSCSPISGHRSVSWYQQTPGQGLQFLFEYFSETQRNKGNFPGRFSGRQFSNSRSEMNVSTLELGDSALYLCASSLSSGTGGVKGRSPLHFGNGTRLTVT.

This clone was seen a handful of times. This rearrangement joins TRBV19 to TRBJ2-7; possibly TRBD1 for D (5 bases). Germline CDR1 LNHDA, CDR2 SQIVND (reference sequence). The CDR3 sequence is 15 residues long. Trimming removed 4 bases at V and 6 bases at J, with 19 bases between. CDR3 sequence: CASSSLLGQPREQYF. CDR3 DNA: TGTGCCAGTAGTAGCCTTTTGGGGCAACCCCGCGAGCAGTACTTC. Supplemented by reference TRBV19 and TRBJ2-7, the full variable domain reads DGGITQSPKYLFRKEGQNVTLSCEQNLNHDAMYWYRQDPGQGLRLIYYSQIVNDFQKGDIAEGYSVSREKKESFPLTVTSAQKNPTAFYLCASSSLLGQPREQYFGPGTRLTVT.

This clone appeared a few times. The CDR3 loop is CASSRIGQGAGSEQYF. The DNA for the CDR3 is TGTGCCAGCAGTCGGATAGGACAGGGGGCGGGTAGCGAGCAGTACTTC. The chain carries TRBV27 and TRBJ2-7; 11 bases fit TRBD1. Germline V gene data show CDR1 as MNHEY and CDR2 as SMNVEV (reference sequence). CDR3 length: 16 residues. V shed 5 bases and J 6 bases; nucleotides not matched to a gene: 12.

CDR3 DNA sequence: TGTGCCAGCTGGGAAAAAAGCCAGGGGATCCAAATAGGGGCCAACGTCCTGACTTTC. It specifies CASWEKSQGIQIGANVLTF. The chain carries TRBV3-1 (or the pseudogene TRBV3-2) and TRBJ2-6; D might be TRBD1 (6 bases). The CDR3 contains 19 residues. V was shortened by 8 bases and J by 4 bases, with 27 bases between the two germline ends. Germline V gives CDR1 LGHDT, CDR2 YNNKEL (reference sequence).

V usage is TRBV25-1 and J usage is TRBJ2-1; possibly TRBD1 for D (6 bases). Germline CDR1 reads MGHDK; CDR2 reads SYGVNS. V lost 2 bases and J lost 7, with 15 bases in between. This CDR3 is 15 amino acids long. Here the CDR3 reads CASSETGTTWNEQFF. The CDR3 nucleotides are TGTGCCAGCAGTGAAACCGGGACAACGTGGAATGAGCAGTTCTTC.

The rearrangement joins TRBV27 to TRBJ2-1; 7 bases match TRBD2. Per germline, CDR1 MNHEY and CDR2 SMNVEV (reference sequence). The CDR3 runs 14 residues. The J segment lost 9 bases and the V segment lost 5 bases, leaving 10 bases of the junction unmatched. The CDR3 DNA follows: TGTGCCAGCAGTCCCCGGGGACTATTCTCTGAGCAGTTCTTC. Amino acid sequence: CASSPRGLFSEQFF.

The V and J genes are TRBV5-1 and TRBJ1-4; no clear D. V lost 2 bases to trimming and J lost 8 bases, with 13 bases between them. Germline CDR1 is SGHRS and CDR2 is YFSETQ. This CDR3 has 14 amino acids. CDR3 sequence reads: CASSLWPGREKLFF. CDR3 sequence (DNA): TGCGCCAGCAGCTTATGGCCGGGTAGGGAAAAACTGTTTTTT.

This clone has a single count. The chain recombines TRBV18 with TRBJ2-7; TRBD1 agrees at 9 bases. This CDR3 is built from 17 residues. J gave up 7 bases and V 2 bases, and 15 bases lay outside the gene matches. The germline V gene encodes CDR1 KGHSH and CDR2 LQKENI. The CDR3 nucleotides read TGTGCCAGCTCACCAGGGGGAAGCGGGACAGGGACGAGGGAGCAGTACTTC. Translation: CASSPGGSGTGTREQYF.

In its sample, this clone was seen once. The chain combines TRBV11-2 with TRBJ2-1; 16 bases fit TRBD2. Germline V lookup: CDR1 SGHAT, CDR2 FQNNGV. The CDR3 is made up of 16 amino acids. The J segment lost 8 bases and the V segment lost 5 bases, leaving 6 bases of the junction unmatched. CDR3 residues: CASSLGLAGGPDEQFF. CDR3 sequence (DNA): TGTGCCAGCAGCCTGGGACTAGCGGGGGGGCCGGATGAGCAGTTCTTC.

The J gene is TRBJ1-1, the V gene TRBV7-3; D possibly corresponds to TRBD1 (6 bases). CDR3 size: 14 residues. CDR1 and CDR2 from the germline V gene are SGHTA and FQGTGA. V was cut by 5 bases and J by 0 bases, with 10 bases left in between. CDR3 nucleotides: TGTGCCAGCAGCCGAGGGACACTGAACACTGAAGCTTTCTTT. Its protein is CASSRGTLNTEAFF.

This chain joins TRBV7-6 and TRBJ1-3, with 7 bases lining up with TRBD1. The CDR3 is 15 residues long. V was pared by 1 base and J by 2 bases, with 2 bases of the junction left unmatched. CDR1 and CDR2 from the germline V gene are SGHVS and FNYEAQ. The CDR3: CASSLGGTAGNTIYF. CDR3 bases: TGTGCCAGCAGCTTAGGGGGGACAGCTGGAAACACCATATATTTT.

This sequence joins TRBV29-1 and TRBJ2-7; 8 bases agree with TRBD2. Trimming took 0 bases from V and 8 from J; bases not matched to a gene: 12. The CDR3 covers 15 residues. From germline, CDR1 is SQVTM and CDR2 ANQGSEA. The CDR3 spells CSVEDPLTERGKQYF. The CDR3 DNA follows: TGCAGCGTTGAAGATCCCCTGACTGAGCGGGGGAAGCAGTACTTC.

V and J are TRBV19 and TRBJ1-5; D may be TRBD1 (6 bases). Looked up from germline, CDR1 is LNHDA and CDR2 is SQIVND (reference sequence). Trimming left V 5 bases short and J 0 bases short, with 17 bases between. CDR3 length equals 17 residues. This CDR3 reads CASSSKTGYYSNQPQHF. CDR3 DNA sequence: TGTGCCAGTAGTTCCAAAACAGGGTATTATAGCAATCAGCCCCAGCATTTT.